Following are 20 T cell receptor beta chains from one sample sequenced in a study of cytomegalovirus exposure and HLA in healthy donors. Both 60 Vbeta primers and 13 Jbeta primers went into the PCR. Clones were read by immunoSEQ multiplex PCR, and TCRdb kept only the in-frame ones, dropping some. The sample carries 110,000 or so clones, over 12% recorded once. The material sequenced was PBMCs. The receptors derive from a female donor in good health and CMV-seronegative.

This rearrangement joins TRBV7-8 to TRBJ2-5; TRBD2 agrees at 10 bases. This CDR3 contains 12 residues. Germline values: CDR1 SGHVS, CDR2 FQNEAQ. The ends lost 1 base at V and 11 bases at J; junction bases unmatched: 1. This CDR3 reads CASSLERGGQYF. The CDR3, as DNA: TGTGCCAGCAGCTTAGAGCGGGGGGGGCAGTACTTC.

There are a few counts of this clone. The V call is TRBV5-1, the J call TRBJ1-1; D possibly corresponds to TRBD1 (6 bases). This CDR3 is built from 15 residues. The germline V gene encodes CDR1 SGHRS and CDR2 YFSETQ. The germline V and J ends were trimmed by 0 bases and 3 bases, with 12 bases remaining between them. CDR3 protein: CASSLVQGQDTEAFF. CDR3 nucleotide sequence: TGCGCCAGCAGCTTGGTCCAGGGGCAGGACACTGAAGCTTTCTTT. Based on the CDR3 plus reference TRBV5-1 and TRBJ1-1, the full variable domain is KAGVTQTPRYLIKTRGQQVTLSCSPISGHRSVSWYQQTPGQGLQFLFEYFSETQRNKGNFPGRFSGRQFSNSRSEMNVSTLELGDSALYLCASSLVQGQDTEAFFGQGTRLTVV.

The V call is TRBV18, the J call TRBJ1-4; D is possibly TRBD1 (6 bases). This CDR3 comprises 15 residues. From germline, CDR1 is KGHSH and CDR2 LQKENI. V was cut by 3 bases and J by 8 bases, with 16 bases left in between. CDR3 nucleotide sequence: TGTGCCAGCTCACCGGACAGTTCTTGGCCCGAAAAACTGTTTTTT. It is translated as CASSPDSSWPEKLFF.

V usage is TRBV4-1 and J usage is TRBJ2-1; 10 nucleotides align to TRBD2. Germline trimming cut 4 bases from V and 8 bases from J; bases unmatched to any gene: 14. The CDR3 runs 17 residues. Germline V gives CDR1 MGHRA, CDR2 YSYEKL. CDR3 sequence: CASSLYSYGTSDHEQFF. The CDR3 DNA reads TGCGCCAGCAGCCTATATAGTTACGGGACTAGCGACCATGAGCAGTTCTTC.

In DNA form, the CDR3 reads TGTGCCAGTAGTACCCGAGGATCCACAGGGGGCACTGAAGCTTTCTTT. Amino acids: CASSTRGSTGGTEAFF. This chain links TRBV19 with TRBJ1-1, with TRBD1 matching 8 bases. Trimming removed 4 bases from V and 4 bases from J; junction bases left unmatched: 11. The CDR3 is 16 residues long. Germline lookup yields CDR1 LNHDA and CDR2 SQIVND (reference sequence).

This clone was picked up a small number of times. The chain joins TRBV7-2 to TRBJ2-2; 11 nucleotides line up with TRBD1. CDR3 length equals 19 residues. CDR1 is SGHTA, CDR2 FQGNSA, per germline. Trimming at V came to 5 bases and at J to 6 bases, leaving 17 bases not matched to a gene. CDR3 DNA sequence: TGTGCCAGCAGCGTAGTCTTTGTGGGACAGGGGGGCCCACCCGGGGAGCTGTTTTTT. It codes for CASSVVFVGQGGPPGELFF.

This clone has only a few counts. This chain joins TRBV28 and TRBJ1-2, with D possibly matching TRBD1 (6 bases). V was clipped by 6 bases and J by 6 bases, with 14 bases between them. The CDR3 spans 13 residues. Per germline, CDR1 MDHEN and CDR2 SYDVKM. CDR3 sequence reads: CASRNREKDGYTF. The CDR3 nucleotides are TGTGCCAGCAGAAACAGGGAGAAGGATGGCTACACCTTC.

This clone has a handful of counts. This chain connects TRBV30 to TRBJ2-7; D call uncertain. Between the trimmed V and J ends, which lost 0 bases and 3 bases, there was a span of 6 bases. Germline V CDR1 and CDR2: GTSNPN, SVGIG (reference sequence). The CDR3 spans 12 residues. CDR3 region: CAWSVSVYEQYF. CDR3 bases: TGTGCCTGGAGTGTATCCGTCTACGAGCAGTACTTC.

This clone was seen a handful of times. The chain has TRBV9 and TRBJ2-2; D might be TRBD1 (7 bases). The CDR3 is 15 residues long. In germline, CDR1 is SGDLS, CDR2 YYNGEE. V gave up 2 bases and J gave up 4 bases, with 12 bases separating them. This CDR3 is CASSVVQGGTGELFF. CDR3 bases: TGTGCCAGCAGCGTTGTGCAGGGGGGCACCGGGGAGCTGTTTTTT. The full variable domain, its missing parts supplied by reference TRBV9 and TRBJ2-2, is DSGVTQTPKHLITATGQRVTLRCSPRSGDLSVYWYQQSLDQGLQFLIQYYNGEERAKGNILERFSAQQFPDLHSELNLSSLELGDSALYFCASSVVQGGTGELFFGEGSRLTVL.

This clone occurred a few times. This sample includes further DNA sequences coding for the same CDR3. The V and J genes are TRBV6-1 and TRBJ1-3; D possibly corresponds to TRBD1 (6 bases). Trimming stripped 5 bases from V and 2 bases from J, with 7 bases between. Germline V gives CDR1 MNHNS, CDR2 SASEGT. The CDR3 has 13 amino acids. The CDR3 sequence: CASSQGPGNTIYF. The CDR3 bases are TGTGCCAGCAGTCAGGGGCCTGGAAACACCATATATTTT.

V is TRBV7-2 and J is TRBJ2-1, with 11 bases lining up with TRBD2. The germline V gene has CDR1 SGHTA and CDR2 FQGNSA. With V trimmed by 5 bases and J by 7 bases, 4 bases remained unmatched. The CDR3 contains 14 residues. The CDR3 spells CASSPRTSGNEQFF. CDR3 in DNA: TGTGCCAGCAGCCCTCGGACTAGCGGGAATGAGCAGTTCTTC.

This clone came up a few times. The chain recombines TRBV6-5 with TRBJ1-2; possible D gene TRBD1, 6 bases. Germline V gives CDR1 MNHEY, CDR2 SVGAGI. The CDR3 contains 15 residues. Trimming left V 7 bases short and J 4 bases short, with 19 bases between. CDR3 sequence (DNA): TGTGCCAGCACCGCCTCGATGGGACAAACCTATGGCTACACCTTC. Its protein product is CASTASMGQTYGYTF.

CDR3 sequence (DNA): TGTGCCAGCAGTGAAGACAGCTCTGGGGCCAACGTCCTGACTTTC. Protein sequence: CASSEDSSGANVLTF. This chain joins TRBV6-1 and TRBJ2-6; D gene ambiguous. The CDR3 has 15 residues. Germline CDR1 MNHNS, CDR2 SASEGT. V shed 1 base and J shed 0 bases, with 4 bases lying between them.

The table lists this clone with a few counts. V is TRBV6-5 and J is TRBJ2-3, with 7 bases identical to TRBD1. The trim removed 6 bases at V and 2 bases at J, leaving 5 bases unmatched. This CDR3 region has 14 residues. Germline CDR1 reads MNHEY; CDR2 reads SVGAGI. This CDR3 reads CASSNRGPTDTQYF. The CDR3 nucleotides are TGTGCCAGCAGCAACAGGGGACCCACAGATACGCAGTATTTT.

This CDR3 reads CASGTGPNTEAFF. The CDR3 DNA sequence: TGTGCCAGCGGAACAGGGCCGAACACTGAAGCTTTCTTT. V usage is TRBV10-3 and J usage is TRBJ1-1, with a tentative D call TRBD1 (6 bases). Between the trimmed V and J ends, which lost 10 bases and 1 base, there was a span of 13 bases. The CDR3 runs 13 residues. Germline V gene data show CDR1 as ENHRY and CDR2 as SYGVKD.

V usage is TRBV5-4 and J usage is TRBJ1-3; D gene uncertain. CDR1 SGHNT and CDR2 YYREEE come from the germline V gene (reference sequence). The V end lost 0 bases, the J end lost 1 base, and 8 bases lay between the germline ends. The length of the CDR3 is 15 residues. The CDR3 sequence: CASSLDAGSGNTIYF. The CDR3 nucleotides are TGTGCCAGCAGCTTGGATGCGGGATCTGGAAACACCATATATTTT.

J is TRBJ2-7 and V is TRBV27, with a tentative D call TRBD2 (6 bases). Trimming stripped 2 bases from V and 5 bases from J, with 19 bases between. The CDR3 consists of 16 residues. From germline, CDR1 is MNHEY and CDR2 SMNVEV (reference sequence). CDR3 sequence (DNA): TGTGCCAGCAGTTTAGCGGCGGGATTGACCCCAAACGAGCAGTACTTC. It codes for CASSLAAGLTPNEQYF.

The chain has TRBV11-2 and TRBJ2-1; 8 bases map to TRBD2. After removal of 6 bases from V and 0 bases from J, the junction contained 7 bases not matched to a gene. The CDR3 extends over 16 amino acids. CDR1 is SGHAT, CDR2 FQNNGV, per germline. The CDR3 bases are TGTGCCAGCAGTCCAAGCGGGAGACCCTCCTACAATGAGCAGTTCTTC. This sequence encodes CASSPSGRPSYNEQFF.

Only one count was recorded for this clone. V gene TRBV4-3 combines with J gene TRBJ1-2; D gene uncertain. V was clipped by 2 bases and J by 5 bases, with 12 bases between them. Looked up from germline, CDR1 is LGHNA and CDR2 is YSLEER. This CDR3 contains 14 residues. The CDR3 DNA is TGCGCCAGCAGCCAAATGCGACAACATTATGGCTACACCTTC. Translation: CASSQMRQHYGYTF.

V is TRBV4-3 and J is TRBJ1-2; 9 nucleotides agree with TRBD1. The CDR3 spans 14 residues. The V and J ends lost 5 bases and 4 bases, in that order; junction bases with no gene match: 5. Germline CDR1 is LGHNA and CDR2 is YSLEER. The chain's CDR3 is CASSGTGRSYGYTF. The CDR3 DNA is TGCGCCAGCAGCGGGACAGGGAGGTCCTATGGCTACACCTTC.